The 15 T cell receptor beta chains below all came from one sample that was sequenced in a study of T-cell reconstitution after alpha-beta-depleted transplantation in children. TCRbeta library construction was performed incorporating unique molecular identifiers. MiXCR was run by TCRdb on the PCR reads, yielding one entry per CDR3 protein. The sample shows some 550,000 distinct CDR3 sequences, approximately 22% of them seen only once. This sample comprised PBMCs, mostly from graft donor cells, obtained 360 days after TCRalphabeta/CD19-depleted stem cell transplant. The receptors shown here come from a boy younger than two who had a stem cell transplant for acute myeloid leukemia, so the T cells may come from the graft donor.

This clonotype was seen more than once but under ten times. The chain employs TRBV20-1 and TRBJ2-1; possibly TRBD1 or TRBD2 for D (5 bases each). Germline values: CDR1 DFQATT, CDR2 SNEGSKA (reference sequence). The CDR3 is 15 amino acids. V lost 6 bases, J lost 2 bases, and 17 bases lay in between. CDR3 loop: CSAQGRGRTYNEQFF. In DNA form, the CDR3 reads TGCAGTGCCCAAGGTCGGGGCAGAACCTACAATGAGCAGTTCTTC.

This clonotype was counted a few times. The J gene is TRBJ1-2, the V gene TRBV29-1; weak D call: TRBD1 (6 bases). V was cut by 4 bases and J by 4 bases, with 13 bases left in between. The CDR3 contains 13 residues. Germline CDR1 SQVTM, CDR2 ANQGSEA. Written as DNA, the CDR3 is TGCAGCGTTGGGGGACAAATCCCCTATGGCTACACCTTC. It codes for CSVGGQIPYGYTF.

This clonotype has only a few counts. This chain links TRBV4-1 with TRBJ1-2, with 7 bases lining up with TRBD1. With V trimmed by 3 bases and J by 4 bases, 8 bases remained unmatched. The CDR3 is 15 residues long. Germline V gene lookup returns CDR1 MGHRA and CDR2 YSYEKL. CDR3 nucleotides: TGCGCCAGCAGCCACGCGGGACAGAGATTCTATGGCTACACCTTC. It codes for CASSHAGQRFYGYTF.

This clonotype has a count of ten or more. The chain is built from TRBV20-1 and TRBJ2-7, with D possibly being TRBD1 or TRBD2 (6 bases each). Germline CDR1 is DFQATT and CDR2 is SNEGSKA (reference sequence). The CDR3 runs to 15 residues. V lost 1 base, J lost 4 bases, and 17 bases lay in between. The chain's CDR3 is CSARGLRGRTYEQYV. The DNA for the CDR3 is TGCAGTGCTAGAGGGTTACGGGGGCGGACATACGAGCAGTACGTC.

This chain uses TRBV7-2 with TRBJ1-2; TRBD1 matches 8 bases. Looked up from germline, CDR1 is SGHTA and CDR2 is FQGNSA. J lost 4 bases, V lost 5 bases, and 15 bases had no gene match. CDR3 length: 17 residues. The CDR3 sequence is CASSIRTGSKTVYGYTF. The DNA of the CDR3 is TGTGCCAGCAGCATCCGGACAGGGTCCAAAACTGTCTATGGCTACACCTTC. Full variable domain (missing parts from reference TRBV7-2 and TRBJ1-2): GAGVSQSPSNKVTEKGKDVELRCDPISGHTALYWYRQSLGQGLEFLIYFQGNSAPDKSGLPSDRFSAERTGGSVSTLTIQRTQQEDSAVYLCASSIRTGSKTVYGYTFGSGTRLTVV.

Many counts were recorded for this clonotype. The genes are TRBV20-1 and TRBJ2-4; D tentatively fits TRBD1 or TRBD2 (5 bases each). Germline V gene data show CDR1 as DFQATT and CDR2 as SNEGSKA (reference sequence). The ends were cut back, 3 bases at V and 8 bases at J, with 8 bases in the middle. This CDR3 is 11 amino acids long. The CDR3 is CSARGVDIQYF. For the CDR3, the DNA is TGCAGTGCTAGGGGGGTAGACATTCAGTACTTC.

With regard to this clonotype: Given the absence of the conserved phenylalanine or tryptophan at the CDR3 end, a read error is likely. The chain employs TRBV20-1 and TRBJ1-1; D remains ambiguous. Germline V gene data show CDR1 as DFQATT and CDR2 as SNEGSKA (reference sequence). CDR3 size: 12 residues. V was cut by 6 bases and J by 6 bases, with 14 bases left in between. The CDR3 is CSAPQLGAEAFY. In DNA, the CDR3 is TGCAGTGCCCCGCAGTTAGGCGCTGAAGCTTTCTAT.

A few counts support this clonotype. The rearrangement links TRBV12-3 or TRBV12-4 to TRBJ2-3; 10 bases match TRBD2. The CDR3 is 16 amino acids. The V gene end was trimmed by 7 bases and the J gene end by 0 bases; junction bases not matched to a gene: 7. The CDR3 DNA sequence: TGTGCCAGCACCCCGGGACTAGCGCATAGCACAGATACGCAGTATTTT. Translation gives CASTPGLAHSTDTQYF.

This clonotype was counted a few times. The chain employs TRBV2 and TRBJ2-6, with a possible D match to TRBD2 (6 bases). The CDR3 is 17 amino acids. V gave up 3 bases and J gave up 0 bases, with 12 bases separating them. The germline CDR1 and CDR2 sequences are SNHLY and FYNNEI. The CDR3 loop is CASSEEGRYSGANVLTF. The CDR3 DNA reads TGTGCCAGCAGTGAGGAGGGGAGGTACTCTGGGGCCAACGTCCTGACTTTC.

This clonotype came up many times. J is TRBJ2-3 and V is TRBV6-5, with no clear D. The CDR3 length is 13 residues. Trimming took 1 base from V and 8 from J, leaving 10 bases between them. Germline values: CDR1 MNHEY, CDR2 SVGAGI. The CDR3 sequence is CASSYLALSTQYF. For the CDR3, the DNA is TGTGCCAGCAGTTACTTGGCGCTTTCTACGCAGTATTTT.

This clonotype was observed at least ten times. The chain has TRBV28 and TRBJ2-3; D not certain. Trimming removed 11 bases at V and 2 bases at J, with 11 bases between. From germline, CDR1 is MDHEN and CDR2 SYDVKM. The CDR3 sequence is 12 residues long. CDR3 protein: CAACGLTDTQYF. For the CDR3, the DNA is TGTGCCGCTTGTGGCCTCACAGATACGCAGTATTTT.

Many counts were recorded for this clonotype. This chain connects TRBV20-1 to TRBJ1-6; D is undetermined. The CDR3 is 14 residues long. Germline CDR1 DFQATT, CDR2 SNEGSKA (reference sequence). V lost 5 bases and J lost 8, with 16 bases in between. CDR3 DNA: TGCAGTGCTCCGTTACCATGGGTAGATTCACCCCTCCACTTT. Translating it yields CSAPLPWVDSPLHF.

V and J are TRBV6-5 and TRBJ2-7, with TRBD2 identical over 8 bases. Germline loops: CDR1 MNHEY, CDR2 SVGAGI. V lost 5 bases and J lost 4; bases outside the gene matches: 7. This CDR3 has 14 amino acids. The CDR3 protein is CASSRGTRGYEQYV. CDR3 DNA sequence: TGTGCCAGCAGTCGCGGGACTAGGGGTTACGAGCAGTACGTC.

This clonotype occurred many times. This chain uses TRBV20-1 with TRBJ1-5; D is perhaps TRBD1 (5 bases). With 6 bases removed from V and 2 bases from J, the gap between germline ends came to 14 bases. The CDR3 extends over 14 amino acids. The germline V gene encodes CDR1 DFQATT and CDR2 SNEGSKA (reference sequence). In DNA form, the CDR3 reads TGCAGTGCGGGGGGGGGTGACGGCAATCAGCCCCAGCATTTT. It is translated as CSAGGGDGNQPQHF.

The table lists this clonotype with a few counts. The gene calls are TRBV7-8 and TRBJ2-7; D possibly corresponds to TRBD2 (5 bases). V gave up 5 bases and J gave up 5 bases, with 13 bases separating them. CDR3 length equals 13 residues. Germline CDR1 is SGHVS and CDR2 is FQNEAQ. The CDR3 DNA is TGTGCCAGCAGCCGAAAAGCGGAAAACGAGCAGTACTTC. It translates to CASSRKAENEQYF. Supplemented by reference TRBV7-8 and TRBJ2-7, the full variable domain reads GAGVSQSPRYKVAKRGQDVALRCDPISGHVSLFWYQQALGQGPEFLTYFQNEAQLDKSGLPSDRFFAERPEGSVSTLKIQRTQQEDSAVYLCASSRKAENEQYFGPGTRLTVT.